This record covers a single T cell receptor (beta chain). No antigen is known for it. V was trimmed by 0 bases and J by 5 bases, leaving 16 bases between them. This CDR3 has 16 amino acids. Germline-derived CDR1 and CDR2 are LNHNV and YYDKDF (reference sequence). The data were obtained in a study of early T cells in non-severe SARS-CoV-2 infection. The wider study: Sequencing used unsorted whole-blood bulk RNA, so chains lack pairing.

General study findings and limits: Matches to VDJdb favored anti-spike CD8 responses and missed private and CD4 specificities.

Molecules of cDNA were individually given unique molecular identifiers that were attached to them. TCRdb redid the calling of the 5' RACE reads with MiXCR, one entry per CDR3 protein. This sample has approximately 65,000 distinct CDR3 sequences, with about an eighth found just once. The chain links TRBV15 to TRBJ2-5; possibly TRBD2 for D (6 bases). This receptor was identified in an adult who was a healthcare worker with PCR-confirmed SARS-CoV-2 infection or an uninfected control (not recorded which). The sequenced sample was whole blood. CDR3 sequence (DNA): TGTGCCACCAGCAGAGATGGAAATGGGGGGTATGAGACCCAGTACTTC. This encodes CATSRDGNGGYETQYF.